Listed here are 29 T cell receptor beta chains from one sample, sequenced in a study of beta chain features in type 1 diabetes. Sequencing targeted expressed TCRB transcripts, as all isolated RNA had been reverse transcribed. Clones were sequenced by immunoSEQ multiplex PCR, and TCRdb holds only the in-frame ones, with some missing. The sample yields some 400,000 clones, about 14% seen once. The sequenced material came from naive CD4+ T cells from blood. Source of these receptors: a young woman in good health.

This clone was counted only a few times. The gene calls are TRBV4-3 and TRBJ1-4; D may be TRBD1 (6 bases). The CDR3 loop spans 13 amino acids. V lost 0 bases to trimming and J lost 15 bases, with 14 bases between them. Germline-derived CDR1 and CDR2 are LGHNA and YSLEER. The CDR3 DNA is TGCGCCAGCAGCCAAGATATGGGCAGGGGAATGTTTTTT. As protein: CASSQDMGRGMFF.

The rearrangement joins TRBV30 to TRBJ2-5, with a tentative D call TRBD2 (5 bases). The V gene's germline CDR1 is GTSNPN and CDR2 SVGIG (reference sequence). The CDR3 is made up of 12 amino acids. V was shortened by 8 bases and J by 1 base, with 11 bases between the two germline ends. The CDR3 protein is CAHRGSQETQYF. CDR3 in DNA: TGTGCCCACCGCGGGTCCCAAGAGACCCAGTACTTC.

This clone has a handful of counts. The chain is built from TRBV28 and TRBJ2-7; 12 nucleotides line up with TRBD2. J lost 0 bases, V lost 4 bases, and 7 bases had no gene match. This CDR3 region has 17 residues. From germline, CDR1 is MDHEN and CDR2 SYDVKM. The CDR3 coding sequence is TGTGCCAGCAGTTCCGGGACTAGCGGGTCCAGCTCCTACGAGCAGTACTTC. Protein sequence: CASSSGTSGSSSYEQYF.

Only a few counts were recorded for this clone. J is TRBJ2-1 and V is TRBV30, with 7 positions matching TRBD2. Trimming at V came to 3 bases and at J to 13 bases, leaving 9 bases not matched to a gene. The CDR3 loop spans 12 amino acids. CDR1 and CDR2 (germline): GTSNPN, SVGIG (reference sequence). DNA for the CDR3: TGTGCCTGGAGGGAGGGGAGGGCCTCTCAGTTCTTC. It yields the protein CAWREGRASQFF.

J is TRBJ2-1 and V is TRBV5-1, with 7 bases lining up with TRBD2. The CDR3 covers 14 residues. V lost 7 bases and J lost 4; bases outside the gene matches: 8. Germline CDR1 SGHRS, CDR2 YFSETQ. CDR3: CASWISGSYNEQFF. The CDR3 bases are TGCGCCAGCTGGATTAGCGGGTCGTACAATGAGCAGTTCTTC. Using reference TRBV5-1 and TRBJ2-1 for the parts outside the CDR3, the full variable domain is KAGVTQTPRYLIKTRGQQVTLSCSPISGHRSVSWYQQTPGQGLQFLFEYFSETQRNKGNFPGRFSGRQFSNSRSEMNVSTLELGDSALYLCASWISGSYNEQFFGPGTRLTVL.

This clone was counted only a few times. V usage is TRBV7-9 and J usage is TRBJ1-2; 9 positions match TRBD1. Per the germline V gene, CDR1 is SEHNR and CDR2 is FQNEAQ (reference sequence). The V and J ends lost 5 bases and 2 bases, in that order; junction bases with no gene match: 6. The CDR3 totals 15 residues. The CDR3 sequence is CASSLKGTGNYGYTF. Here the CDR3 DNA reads TGTGCCAGCAGCCTTAAGGGGACAGGGAACTATGGCTACACCTTC.

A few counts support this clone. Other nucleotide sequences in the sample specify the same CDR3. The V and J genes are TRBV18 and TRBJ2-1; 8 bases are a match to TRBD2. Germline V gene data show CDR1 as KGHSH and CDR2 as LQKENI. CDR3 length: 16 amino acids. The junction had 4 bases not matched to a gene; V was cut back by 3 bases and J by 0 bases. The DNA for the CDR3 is TGTGCCAGCTCACCTTCGGGGACTAGCTCCTACAATGAGCAGTTCTTC. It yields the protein CASSPSGTSSYNEQFF.

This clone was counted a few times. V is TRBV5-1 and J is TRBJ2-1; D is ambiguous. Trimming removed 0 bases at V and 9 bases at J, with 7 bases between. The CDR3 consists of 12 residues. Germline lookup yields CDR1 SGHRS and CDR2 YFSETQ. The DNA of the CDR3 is TGCGCCAGCAGCTTGGGGTTCAGTGAGCAGTTCTTC. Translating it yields CASSLGFSEQFF.

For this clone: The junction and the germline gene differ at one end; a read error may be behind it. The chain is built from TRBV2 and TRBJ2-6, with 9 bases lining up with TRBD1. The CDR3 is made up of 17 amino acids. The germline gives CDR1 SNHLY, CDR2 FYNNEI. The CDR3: CASRGQGLSSGANVLTF. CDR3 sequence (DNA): TGTGCCAGCAGGGGACAGGGCCTTAGCTCTGGGGCCAACGTGCTGACTTTC.

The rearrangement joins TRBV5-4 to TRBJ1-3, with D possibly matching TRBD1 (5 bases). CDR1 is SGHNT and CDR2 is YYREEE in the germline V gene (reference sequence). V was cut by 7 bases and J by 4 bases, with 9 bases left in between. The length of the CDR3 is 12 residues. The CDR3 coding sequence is TGTGCCAGCGGCGGGGCCGGAAACACCATATATTTT. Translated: CASGGAGNTIYF. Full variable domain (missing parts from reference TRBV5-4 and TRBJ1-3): ETGVTQSPTHLIKTRGQQVTLRCSSQSGHNTVSWYQQALGQGPQFIFQYYREEENGRGNFPPRFSGLQFPNYSSELNVNALELDDSALYLCASGGAGNTIYFGEGSWLTVV.

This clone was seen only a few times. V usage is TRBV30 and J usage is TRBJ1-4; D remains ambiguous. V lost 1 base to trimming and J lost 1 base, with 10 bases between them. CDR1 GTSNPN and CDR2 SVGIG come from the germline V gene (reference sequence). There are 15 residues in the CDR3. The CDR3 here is CAWSANGGTNEKLFF. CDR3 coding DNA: TGTGCCTGGAGTGCGAACGGAGGAACTAATGAAAAACTGTTTTTT. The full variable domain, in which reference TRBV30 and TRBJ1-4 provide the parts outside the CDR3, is SQTIHQWPATLVQPVGSPLSLECTVEGTSNPNLYWYRQAAGRGLQLLFYSVGIGQISSEVPQNLSASRPQDRQFILSSKKLLLSDSGFYLCAWSANGGTNEKLFFGSGTQLSVL.

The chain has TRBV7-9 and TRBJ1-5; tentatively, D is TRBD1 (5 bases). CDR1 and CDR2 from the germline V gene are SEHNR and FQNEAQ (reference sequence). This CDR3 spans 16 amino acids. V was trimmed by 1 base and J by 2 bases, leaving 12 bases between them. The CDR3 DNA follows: TGTGCCAGCAGCTTAGAGGCAGGGTCCGGCAATCAGCCCCAGCATTTT. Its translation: CASSLEAGSGNQPQHF. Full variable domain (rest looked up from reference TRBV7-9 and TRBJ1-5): DTGVSQNPRHKITKRGQNVTFRCDPISEHNRLYWYRQTLGQGPEFLTYFQNEAQLEKSRLLSDRFSAERPKGSFSTLEIQRTEQGDSAMYLCASSLEAGSGNQPQHFGDGTRLSIL.

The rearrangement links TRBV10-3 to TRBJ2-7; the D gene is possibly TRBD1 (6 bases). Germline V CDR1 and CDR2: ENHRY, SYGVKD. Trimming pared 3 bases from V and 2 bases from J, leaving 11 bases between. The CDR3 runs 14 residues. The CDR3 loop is CAISDSTGAYEQYF. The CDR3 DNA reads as TGTGCCATCAGTGACTCGACAGGAGCCTACGAGCAGTACTTC.

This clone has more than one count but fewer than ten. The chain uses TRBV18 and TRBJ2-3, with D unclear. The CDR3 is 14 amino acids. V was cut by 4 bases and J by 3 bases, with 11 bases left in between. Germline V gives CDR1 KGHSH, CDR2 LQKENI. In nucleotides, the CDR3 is TGTGCCAGCTCACTACCGGTCGGGACAGATACGCAGTATTTT. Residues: CASSLPVGTDTQYF.

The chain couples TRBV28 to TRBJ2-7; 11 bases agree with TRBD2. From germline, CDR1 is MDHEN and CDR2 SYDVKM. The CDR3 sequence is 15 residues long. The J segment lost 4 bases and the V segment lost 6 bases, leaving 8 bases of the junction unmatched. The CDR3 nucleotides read TGTGCCAGCAGGCGACTAGCGGGAAACCGGTACGAGCAGTACTTC. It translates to CASRRLAGNRYEQYF.

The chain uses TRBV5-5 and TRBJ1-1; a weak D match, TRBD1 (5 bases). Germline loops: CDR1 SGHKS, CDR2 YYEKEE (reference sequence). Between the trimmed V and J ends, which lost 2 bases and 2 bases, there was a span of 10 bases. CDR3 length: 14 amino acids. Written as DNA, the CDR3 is TGTGCCAGCAGCTTACTGGGGGGAAACACTGAAGCTTTCTTT. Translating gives CASSLLGGNTEAFF.

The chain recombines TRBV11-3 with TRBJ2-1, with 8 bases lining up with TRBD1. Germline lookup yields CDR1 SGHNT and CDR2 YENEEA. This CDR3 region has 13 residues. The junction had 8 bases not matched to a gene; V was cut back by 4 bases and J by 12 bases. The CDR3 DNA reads TGTGCCAGCAGCTCAAACGGACAGGGTGGGCAGTTCTTC. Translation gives CASSSNGQGGQFF. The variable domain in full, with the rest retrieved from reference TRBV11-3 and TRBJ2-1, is EAGVVQSPRYKIIEKKQPVAFWCNPISGHNTLYWYLQNLGQGPELLIRYENEEAVDDSQLPKDRFSAERLKGVDSTLKIQPAELGDSAVYLCASSSNGQGGQFFGPGTRLTVL.

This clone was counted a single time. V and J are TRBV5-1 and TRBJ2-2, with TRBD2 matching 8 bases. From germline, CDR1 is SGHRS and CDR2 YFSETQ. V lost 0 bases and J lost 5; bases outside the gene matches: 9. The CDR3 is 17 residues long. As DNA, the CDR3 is TGCGCCAGCAGCTTGGACCCCAGCGGGAGCGGGACCGGGGAGCTGTTTTTT. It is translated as CASSLDPSGSGTGELFF.

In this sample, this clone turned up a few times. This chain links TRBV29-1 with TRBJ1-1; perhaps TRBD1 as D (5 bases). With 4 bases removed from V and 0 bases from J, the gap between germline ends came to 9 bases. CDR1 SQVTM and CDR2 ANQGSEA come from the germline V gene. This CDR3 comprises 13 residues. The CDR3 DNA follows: TGCAGCGTTGGGACACACATGAACACTGAAGCTTTCTTT. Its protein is CSVGTHMNTEAFF.

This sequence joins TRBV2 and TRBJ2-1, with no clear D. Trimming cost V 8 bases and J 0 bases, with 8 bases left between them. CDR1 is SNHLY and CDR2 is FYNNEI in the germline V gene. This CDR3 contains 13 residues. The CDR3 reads CASQRNSYNEQFF. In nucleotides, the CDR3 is TGTGCCAGCCAGCGCAACTCCTACAATGAGCAGTTCTTC.

In DNA form, the CDR3 reads TGTGCCAGCAGTCCCTACAGGGGGAGCTCCTACGAGCAGTACTTC. Its translation is CASSPYRGSSYEQYF. The chain recombines TRBV6-5 with TRBJ2-7; 8 positions agree with TRBD1. The germline CDR1 and CDR2 sequences are MNHEY and SVGAGI. The length of the CDR3 is 15 residues. Trimming removed 5 bases from V and 0 bases from J; junction bases left unmatched: 6.

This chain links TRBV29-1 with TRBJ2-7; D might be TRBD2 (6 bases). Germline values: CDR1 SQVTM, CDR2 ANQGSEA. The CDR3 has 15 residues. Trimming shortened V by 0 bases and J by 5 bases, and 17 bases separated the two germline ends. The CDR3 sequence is CSVEDSTGGAHEQYF. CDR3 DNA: TGCAGCGTTGAAGACTCCACGGGCGGGGCCCACGAGCAGTACTTC.

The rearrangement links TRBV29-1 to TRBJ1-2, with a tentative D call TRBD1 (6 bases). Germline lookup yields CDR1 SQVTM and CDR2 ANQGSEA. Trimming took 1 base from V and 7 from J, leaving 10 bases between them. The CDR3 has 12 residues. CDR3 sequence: CSVEVPGVGYTF. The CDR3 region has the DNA TGCAGCGTTGAAGTCCCAGGGGTTGGCTACACCTTC.

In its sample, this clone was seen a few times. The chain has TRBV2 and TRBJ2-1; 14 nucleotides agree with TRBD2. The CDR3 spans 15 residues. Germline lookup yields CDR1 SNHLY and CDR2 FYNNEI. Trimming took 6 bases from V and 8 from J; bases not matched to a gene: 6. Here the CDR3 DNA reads TGTGCCAGCAGGGTGGGACTAGCGGGAGTCGATGAGCAGTTCTTC. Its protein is CASRVGLAGVDEQFF.

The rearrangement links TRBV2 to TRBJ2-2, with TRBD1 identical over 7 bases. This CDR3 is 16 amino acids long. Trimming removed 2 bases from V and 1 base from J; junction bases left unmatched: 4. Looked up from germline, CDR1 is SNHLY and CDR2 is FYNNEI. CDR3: CASSEIGTENTGELFF. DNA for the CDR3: TGTGCCAGCAGTGAAATAGGGACAGAGAACACCGGGGAGCTGTTTTTT.

The DNA for the CDR3 is TGTGCCACCAGCAGAGAGAGAGTGTCTTGGGGAGAGGCTTTCTTT. Translated, it gives CATSRERVSWGEAFF. The V and J genes are TRBV15 and TRBJ1-1, with D uncertain. V gave up 0 bases and J gave up 11 bases, with 19 bases separating them. The CDR3 has 15 amino acids. Germline V gene lookup returns CDR1 LNHNV and CDR2 YYDKDF (reference sequence).

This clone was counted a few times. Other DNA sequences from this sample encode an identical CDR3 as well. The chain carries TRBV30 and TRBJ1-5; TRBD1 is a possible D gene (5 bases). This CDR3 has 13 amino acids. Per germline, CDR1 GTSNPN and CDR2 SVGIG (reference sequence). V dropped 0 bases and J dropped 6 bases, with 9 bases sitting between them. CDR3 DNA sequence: TGTGCCTGGAGTGTCAGGGAAGGTCAGCCCCAGCATTTT. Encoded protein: CAWSVREGQPQHF. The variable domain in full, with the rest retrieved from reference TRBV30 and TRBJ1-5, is SQTIHQWPATLVQPVGSPLSLECTVEGTSNPNLYWYRQAAGRGLQLLFYSVGIGQISSEVPQNLSASRPQDRQFILSSKKLLLSDSGFYLCAWSVREGQPQHFGDGTRLSIL.

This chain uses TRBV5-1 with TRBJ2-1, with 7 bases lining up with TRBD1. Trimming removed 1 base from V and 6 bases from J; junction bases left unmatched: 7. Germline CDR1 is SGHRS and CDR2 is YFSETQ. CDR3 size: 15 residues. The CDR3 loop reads CASSLTGDEFNEQFF. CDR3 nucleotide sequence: TGCGCCAGCAGCTTGACAGGGGACGAGTTCAATGAGCAGTTCTTC.

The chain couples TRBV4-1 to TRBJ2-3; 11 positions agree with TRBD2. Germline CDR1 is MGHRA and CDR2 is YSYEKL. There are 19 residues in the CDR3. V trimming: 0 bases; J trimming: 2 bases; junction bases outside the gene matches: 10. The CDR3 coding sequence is TGCGCCAGCAGCCAAGAACGATTCATAGCGGGAGGGCCCACAGATACGCAGTATTTT. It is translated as CASSQERFIAGGPTDTQYF.